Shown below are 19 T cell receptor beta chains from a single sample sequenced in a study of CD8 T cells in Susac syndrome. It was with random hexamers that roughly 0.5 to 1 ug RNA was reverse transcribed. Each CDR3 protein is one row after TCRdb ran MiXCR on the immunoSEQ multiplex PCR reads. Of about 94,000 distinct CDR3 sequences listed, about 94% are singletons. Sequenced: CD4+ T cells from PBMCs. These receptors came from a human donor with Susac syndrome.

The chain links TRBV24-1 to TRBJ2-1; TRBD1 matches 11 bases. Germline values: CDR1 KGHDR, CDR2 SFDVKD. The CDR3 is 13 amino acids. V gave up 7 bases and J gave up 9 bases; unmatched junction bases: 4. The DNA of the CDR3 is TGTGCCACCAGCGGACAGGGGGCGGGTGAGCAGTTCTTC. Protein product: CATSGQGAGEQFF.

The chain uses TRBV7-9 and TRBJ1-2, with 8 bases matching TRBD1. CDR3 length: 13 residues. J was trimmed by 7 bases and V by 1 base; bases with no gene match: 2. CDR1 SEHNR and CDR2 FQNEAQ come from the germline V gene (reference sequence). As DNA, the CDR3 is TGTGCCAGCAGCTTAGGGACAGGGTCTGGCTACACCTTC. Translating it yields CASSLGTGSGYTF.

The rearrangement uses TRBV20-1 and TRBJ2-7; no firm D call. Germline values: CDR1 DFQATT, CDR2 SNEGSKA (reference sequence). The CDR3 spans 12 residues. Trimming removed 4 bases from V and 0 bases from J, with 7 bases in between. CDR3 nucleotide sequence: TGCAGTGCTACGCGACTCTCCTACGAGCAGTACTTC. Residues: CSATRLSYEQYF.

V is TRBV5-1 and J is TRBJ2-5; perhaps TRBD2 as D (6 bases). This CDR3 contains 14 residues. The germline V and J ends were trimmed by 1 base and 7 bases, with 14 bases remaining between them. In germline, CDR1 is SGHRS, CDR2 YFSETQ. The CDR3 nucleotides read TGCGCCAGCAGCTTGCGGGACTTCCAATCGACCCAGTACTTC. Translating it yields CASSLRDFQSTQYF.

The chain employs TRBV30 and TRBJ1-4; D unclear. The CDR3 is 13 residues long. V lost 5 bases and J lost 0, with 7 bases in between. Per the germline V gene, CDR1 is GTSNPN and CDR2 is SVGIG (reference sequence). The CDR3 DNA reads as TGTGCCTGGTGGCGGCCAACTAATGAAAAACTGTTTTTT. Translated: CAWWRPTNEKLFF.

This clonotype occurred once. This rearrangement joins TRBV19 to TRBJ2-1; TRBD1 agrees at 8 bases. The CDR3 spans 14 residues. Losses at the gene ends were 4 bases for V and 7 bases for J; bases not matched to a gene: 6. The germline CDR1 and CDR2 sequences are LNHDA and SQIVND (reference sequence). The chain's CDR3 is CASSNQGARNEQFF. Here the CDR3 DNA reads TGTGCCAGTAGTAATCAGGGGGCGCGAAATGAGCAGTTCTTC.

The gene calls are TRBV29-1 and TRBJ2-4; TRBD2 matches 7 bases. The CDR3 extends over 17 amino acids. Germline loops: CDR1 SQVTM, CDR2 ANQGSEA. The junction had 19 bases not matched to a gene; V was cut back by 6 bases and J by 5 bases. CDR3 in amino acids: CSVHGLGRARGQNIQYF. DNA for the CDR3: TGCAGCGTCCACGGACTAGGGCGAGCTCGGGGACAAAACATTCAGTACTTC.

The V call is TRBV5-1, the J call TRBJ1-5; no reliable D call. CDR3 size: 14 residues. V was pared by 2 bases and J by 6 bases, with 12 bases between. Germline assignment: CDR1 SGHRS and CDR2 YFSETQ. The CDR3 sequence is CASSFRSGGQPQHF. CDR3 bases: TGCGCCAGCAGCTTCCGCTCAGGCGGTCAGCCCCAGCATTTT.

CDR3 coding DNA: TGTGCCAGCAGCTCCGACTGGGGGGATACGCAGTATTTT. This sequence encodes CASSSDWGDTQYF. V is TRBV7-3 and J is TRBJ2-3; D may be TRBD1 or TRBD2 (5 bases each). CDR3 length: 13 amino acids. The V end lost 4 bases, the J end lost 6 bases, and 11 bases lay between the germline ends. Per germline, CDR1 SGHTA and CDR2 FQGTGA.

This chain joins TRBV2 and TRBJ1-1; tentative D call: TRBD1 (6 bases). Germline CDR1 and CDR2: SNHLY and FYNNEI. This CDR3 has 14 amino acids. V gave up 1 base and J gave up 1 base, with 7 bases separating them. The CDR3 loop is CASSEVGGNTEAFF. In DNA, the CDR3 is TGTGCCAGCAGTGAAGTAGGGGGGAACACTGAAGCTTTCTTT.

The CDR3 coding sequence is TGCGCCAGCAGCTTGCCGACTAGTGATGAGCAGTTCTTC. This sequence encodes CASSLPTSDEQFF. The V call is TRBV5-1, the J call TRBJ2-1; D may be TRBD2 (6 bases). CDR3 length: 13 residues. The germline CDR1 and CDR2 sequences are SGHRS and YFSETQ. Between the trimmed V and J ends, which lost 1 base and 8 bases, there was a span of 10 bases.

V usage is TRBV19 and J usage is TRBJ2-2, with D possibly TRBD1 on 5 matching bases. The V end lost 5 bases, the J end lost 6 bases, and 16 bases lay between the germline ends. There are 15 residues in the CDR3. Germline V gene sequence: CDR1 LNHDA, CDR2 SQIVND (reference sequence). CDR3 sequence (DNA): TGTGCCAGTAGTGAGTCGCCCAGGGTACCCGGGGAGCTGTTTTTT. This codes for CASSESPRVPGELFF.

CDR3 coding DNA: TGTGCCAGCAGTGAAGGACAGGGGGGCTGGGCTTTCTTT. This gives the protein CASSEGQGGWAFF. V is TRBV2 and J is TRBJ1-1; 9 bases are a match to TRBD1. V shed 1 base, J shed 11 bases, and the junction held 5 bases outside the gene matches. Germline values: CDR1 SNHLY, CDR2 FYNNEI. CDR3 length equals 13 residues.

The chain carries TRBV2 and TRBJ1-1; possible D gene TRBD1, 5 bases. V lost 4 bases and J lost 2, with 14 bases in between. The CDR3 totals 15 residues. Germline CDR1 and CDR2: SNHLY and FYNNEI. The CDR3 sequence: CASSGATGGNTEAFF. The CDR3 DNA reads TGTGCCAGCAGTGGGGCGACCGGGGGAAACACTGAAGCTTTCTTT.

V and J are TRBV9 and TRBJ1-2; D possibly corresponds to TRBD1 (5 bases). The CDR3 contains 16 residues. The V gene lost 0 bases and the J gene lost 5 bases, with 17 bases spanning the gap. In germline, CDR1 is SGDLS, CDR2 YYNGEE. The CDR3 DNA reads TGTGCCAGCAGCGTAGCCGCGGGGCAGGGCCCGTATGGCTACACCTTC. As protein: CASSVAAGQGPYGYTF.

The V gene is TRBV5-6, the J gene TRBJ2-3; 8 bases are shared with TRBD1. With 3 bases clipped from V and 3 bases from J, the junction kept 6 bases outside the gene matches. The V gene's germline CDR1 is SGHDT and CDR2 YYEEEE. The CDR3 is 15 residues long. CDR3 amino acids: CASSSDRGGTDTQYF. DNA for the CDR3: TGTGCCAGCAGCTCCGACAGGGGCGGGACAGATACGCAGTATTTT.

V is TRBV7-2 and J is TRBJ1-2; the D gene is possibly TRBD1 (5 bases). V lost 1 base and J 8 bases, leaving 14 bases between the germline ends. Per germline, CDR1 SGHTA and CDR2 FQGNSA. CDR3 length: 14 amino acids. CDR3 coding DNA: TGTGCCAGCAGCTTAGACACAGGAGGAAGGGGCTACACCTTC. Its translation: CASSLDTGGRGYTF.

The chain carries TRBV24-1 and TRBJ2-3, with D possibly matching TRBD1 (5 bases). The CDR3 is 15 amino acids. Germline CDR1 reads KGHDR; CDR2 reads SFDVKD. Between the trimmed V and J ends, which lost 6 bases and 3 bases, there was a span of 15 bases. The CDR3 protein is CATSLGAYLTDTQYF. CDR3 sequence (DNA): TGTGCCACCAGTCTTGGGGCCTACTTGACAGATACGCAGTATTTT.

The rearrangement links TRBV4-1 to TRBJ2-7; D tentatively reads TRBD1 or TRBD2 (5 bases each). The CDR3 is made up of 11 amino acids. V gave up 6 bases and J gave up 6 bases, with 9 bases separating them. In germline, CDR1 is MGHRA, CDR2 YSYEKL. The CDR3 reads CASSQGPEQYF. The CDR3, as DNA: TGCGCCAGCAGTCAGGGACCCGAGCAGTACTTC.